This TCR beta chain was sequenced during a study of T cells in localized non-small cell lung cancer (dated by TCRdb to 2020 to 2021). Regarding the study in general: T cell repertoires of 236 early-stage NSCLC patients were analyzed, with tumors being compared against uninvolved tumor-adjacent lungs. The cohort was made up of about 240 treatment-naive NSCLC patients whose localized lung tumors had been resected. A mean age of roughly 66 years was recorded for the NSCLC patients, of whom under 150 were male and about 100 were female. General study outcomes and caveats: Uninvolved tumor-adjacent lung showed the highest T cell clonality, higher than tumor, which suggests more focused antigenic responses in the adjacent lung. Longer overall survival was associated with higher T cell density in blood, whereas shorter survival was associated with higher clonality in adjacent lung. Because the study design was exploratory, TCR variables were selected using unadjusted p-values without false-discovery rate correction. A median of around 62 of the top 100 tumor clones turned up in the paired uninvolved adjacent lung, and fewer than 35 of those clones also ranked among the top 100 of that same adjacent lung. Because multi-region tumor sequencing was not performed, intratumor heterogeneity could not be ruled out.

TCR beta CDR3 regions were sequenced from DNA using the immunoSEQ Assay. As for the authors' bioinformatics: T cell density was computed as TCR beta template counts normalized to usable DNA estimated by amplifying housekeeping genes. Richness was estimated using the preseqR package, with extrapolation to 400,000 templates for PBMC samples and to 120,000 templates for tissue samples. Clonality was defined by subtracting Pielou's evenness from one. To identify tissue-enriched TCRs, differential abundance testing was run on productive amino-acid clonotypes with a minimum total count of 5 and an alpha of 0.1. The Jaccard Index and the Morisita Overlap Index were used to measure how much the repertoires overlapped between compartments. GLIPH clustered TCR beta CDR3s with public tetramer-defined viral CDR3s; viral motifs required at least three viral sequences plus V-gene enrichment. Imported from immuneACCESS, the table was reduced by TCRdb to in-frame sequences with V and J called. These copies leave out some clones; in studies compared against another copy, an unresolved V gene accounts for under half, and the cause of the remainder is not known. V and J calls and clone size follow that table, whereas D and trimming were derived from the DNA. The sample data list some 27,000 clones, and 85% to 90% of these were observed just once. Less than 3.5% of the sample goes to the ten largest clones.

According to the germline V gene, CDR1 reads SGHDT and CDR2 reads YYEEEE. Counted from cysteine to phenylalanine, this CDR3 has 16 amino acids. The retained sequence is limited to the CDR3, 48 bases, with the frame set at the first base. The V and J ends are trimmed by 4 bases and 0 bases, leaving 14 bases between them. At diagnosis, peripheral blood, uninvolved tumor-adjacent lung and tumor were collected and stored as a combination of fresh-frozen and FFPE material. For TCR repertoire profiling, blood samples were analyzed as peripheral blood mononuclear cells. Of note for this clone: Its antigen is still unknown. Within one base of it there is no much larger clone, and no base qualities were kept.

This sequence originates from a woman aged 18 to 55 with stage I lung adenocarcinoma. The chain uses TRBV5-6 and TRBJ1-3, with the D gene not clear enough to name. This specimen consisted of peripheral blood, obtained before any cancer treatment. The CDR3 is CASSLRPASSGNTIYF. In nucleotide form, the sequence is TGTGCCAGCAGCCTACGACCAGCGAGCTCTGGAAACACCATATATTTT.